The present TCR beta chain was sequenced within a study of T-cell memory formation after mild COVID-19. Study context: There were largely donor-specific TCR clusters. Study-wide points: Clones contracting across day 15 to 85 had a balanced CD4/CD8 profile; later expanding clones leaned CD4+. The CD4+ clones that contracted clustered mainly within CM and EM, and the CD8+ clones concentrated in EMRA. A subset of responding clones appeared in pre-infection memory, suggesting cross-reactive memory joined.

Points on this clonotype: Its antigen is currently unknown.

Germline assignment: CDR1 SGHNT and CDR2 YYREEE (reference sequence). V lost 0 bases, J lost 11 bases, and 11 bases lay in between. The CDR3 runs to 12 residues. TCRdb reprocessed the 5' RACE reads with MiXCR, giving one entry per CDR3 protein. The sample holds about 180,000 distinct CDR3 sequences, roughly 18% seen once. The gene calls are TRBV5-4 and TRBJ1-1; unclear D gene. The sequence was collected from a young man who had mild COVID-19 (a few samples of this study predate the infection). Cell type and time point are not known. What was sequenced was PBMCs or a T cell subset sorted from them (not recorded which). The CDR3 loop reads CASSLVLGKAFF. The CDR3 bases are TGTGCCAGCAGCTTGGTACTGGGGAAGGCTTTCTTT. The variable domain in full, completed from reference TRBV5-4 and TRBJ1-1, reads ETGVTQSPTHLIKTRGQQVTLRCSSQSGHNTVSWYQQALGQGPQFIFQYYREEENGRGNFPPRFSGLQFPNYSSELNVNALELDDSALYLCASSLVLGKAFFGQGTRLTVV.